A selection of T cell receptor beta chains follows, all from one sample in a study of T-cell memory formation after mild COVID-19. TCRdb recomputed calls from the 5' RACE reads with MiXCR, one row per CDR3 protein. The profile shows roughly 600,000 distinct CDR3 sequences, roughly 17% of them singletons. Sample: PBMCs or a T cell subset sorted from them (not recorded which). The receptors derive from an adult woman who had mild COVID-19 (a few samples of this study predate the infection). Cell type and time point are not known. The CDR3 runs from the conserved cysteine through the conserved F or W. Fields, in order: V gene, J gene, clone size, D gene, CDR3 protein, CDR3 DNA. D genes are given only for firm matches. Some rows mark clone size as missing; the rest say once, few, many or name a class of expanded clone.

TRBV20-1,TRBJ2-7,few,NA,CSAGEHEQYF,TGCAGTGCTGGAGAGCACGAGCAGTACTTC
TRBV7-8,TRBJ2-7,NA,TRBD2,CASSLAWGLSSYEQYF,TGTGCCAGCAGCTTAGCGTGGGGACTAAGTAGCTACGAGCAGTACTTC
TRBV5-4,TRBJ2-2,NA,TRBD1,CASSLDGTGGIPGELFF,TGTGCCAGCAGCTTGGACGGGACAGGGGGTATCCCCGGGGAGCTGTTTTTT
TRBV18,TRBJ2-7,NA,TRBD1,CASSPGQGFSYEQYF,TGTGCCAGCTCACCTGGACAGGGGTTTAGCTACGAGCAGTACTTC
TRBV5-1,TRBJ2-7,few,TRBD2,CASSLRGETYEQYF,TGCGCCAGCAGCTTACGGGGGGAGACCTACGAGCAGTACTTC
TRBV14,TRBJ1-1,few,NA,CASSQVVPENTEAFF,TGTGCCAGCAGCCAAGTAGTCCCAGAGAACACTGAAGCTTTCTTT
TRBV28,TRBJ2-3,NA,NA,CASSFLARSDTQYF,TGTGCCAGCAGTTTCCTAGCTAGGTCAGATACGCAGTATTTT
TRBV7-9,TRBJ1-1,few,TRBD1,CASSPTPGQGGRTEAFF,TGTGCCAGCAGCCCCACGCCTGGACAGGGAGGTCGGACTGAAGCTTTCTTT
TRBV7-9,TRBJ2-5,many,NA,CASSSRSGAQETQYF,TGTGCCAGCAGCTCCCGATCGGGGGCTCAAGAGACCCAGTACTTC
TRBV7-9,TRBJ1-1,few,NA,CASSTRGESTEAFF,TGTGCCAGCAGCACAAGAGGGGAATCCACTGAAGCTTTCTTT
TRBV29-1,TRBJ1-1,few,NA,CSALSGIVTEAFF,TGCAGCGCCCTCTCAGGGATTGTCACTGAAGCTTTCTTT
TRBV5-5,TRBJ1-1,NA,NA,CASSLSLPNTEAFF,TGTGCCAGCAGCTTGAGTTTACCGAACACTGAAGCTTTCTTT
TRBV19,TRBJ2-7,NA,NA,CASSIGGGYSYEQYF,TGTGCCAGTAGTATAGGCGGGGGCTACTCCTACGAGCAGTACTTC
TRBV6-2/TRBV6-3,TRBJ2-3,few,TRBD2,CASSPGAGVASSTDTQYF,TGTGCCAGCAGTCCGGGAGCGGGAGTGGCGAGTAGCACAGATACGCAGTATTTT
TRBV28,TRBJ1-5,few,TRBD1,CASSAGQGGNQPQHF,TGTGCCAGCAGCGCAGGACAGGGTGGGAATCAGCCCCAGCATTTT
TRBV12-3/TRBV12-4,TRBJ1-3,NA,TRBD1,CASSLPDRGLGNTIYF,TGTGCCAGCAGTTTACCCGACAGGGGGCTTGGAAACACCATATATTTT
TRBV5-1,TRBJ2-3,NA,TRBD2,CASSSGLAGGRDTQYF,TGCGCCAGCAGCTCTGGACTAGCGGGGGGGCGGGATACGCAGTATTTT
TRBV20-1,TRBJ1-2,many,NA,CSARDGPGSGYTF,TGCAGTGCTAGAGATGGTCCCGGATCTGGCTACACCTTC
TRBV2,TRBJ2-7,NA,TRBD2,CASGLASTYEQYF,TGTGCCAGCGGACTAGCGTCTACCTACGAGCAGTACTTC
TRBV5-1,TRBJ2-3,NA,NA,CASSPLGGHGTDTQYF,TGCGCCAGCAGCCCCCTCGGGGGGCATGGTACAGATACGCAGTATTTT
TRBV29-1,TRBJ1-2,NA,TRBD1,CSVERTGNGDGYTF,TGCAGCGTTGAGAGGACAGGGAACGGGGATGGCTACACCTTC
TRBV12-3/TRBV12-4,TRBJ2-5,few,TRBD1,CASSLEGTAQETQYF,TGTGCCAGCAGTTTAGAGGGGACAGCACAAGAGACCCAGTACTTC
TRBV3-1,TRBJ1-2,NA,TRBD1,CASSPRTGRDGYTF,TGTGCCAGCAGCCCCCGGACAGGTCGAGATGGCTACACCTTC
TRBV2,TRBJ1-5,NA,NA,CASSSDRFHSNQPQHF,TGTGCCAGCAGCTCCGACAGATTTCATAGCAATCAGCCCCAGCATTTT
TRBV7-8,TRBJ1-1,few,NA,CASSFSAFMNTEAFF,TGTGCCAGCAGCTTTTCTGCATTCATGAACACTGAAGCTTTCTTT
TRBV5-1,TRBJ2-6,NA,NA,CASSGPSGPGANVLTF,TGCGCCAGCAGCGGTCCCTCAGGGCCTGGGGCCAACGTCCTGACTTTC
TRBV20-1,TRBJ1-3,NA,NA,CSAGQPSGNTIYF,TGCAGTGCCGGGCAACCTTCTGGAAACACCATATATTTT
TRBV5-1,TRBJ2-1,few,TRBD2,CASSGGLVGEQFF,TGCGCCAGCAGCGGTGGACTAGTAGGTGAGCAGTTCTTC
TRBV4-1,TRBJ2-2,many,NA,CASSWSGDGTGELFF,TGCGCCAGCAGCTGGAGCGGAGACGGCACCGGGGAGCTGTTTTTT
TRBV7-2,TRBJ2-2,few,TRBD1,CASSLVGGANTGELFF,TGTGCCAGCAGCTTAGTAGGGGGCGCGAACACCGGGGAGCTGTTTTTT
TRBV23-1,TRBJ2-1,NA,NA,CASKGFKGGAYNEQFF,TGCGCCAGCAAAGGGTTTAAGGGGGGAGCCTACAATGAGCAGTTCTTC
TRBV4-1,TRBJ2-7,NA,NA,CASSPNWSAGYEQYF,TGCGCCAGCAGTCCCAATTGGTCCGCTGGCTACGAGCAGTACTTC
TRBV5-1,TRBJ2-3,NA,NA,CASSLVGVLTDTQYF,TGCGCCAGCAGCTTGGTTGGCGTCCTCACAGATACGCAGTATTTT
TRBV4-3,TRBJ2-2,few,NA,CASSQGSGTNTGELFF,TGCGCCAGCAGCCAAGGTTCGGGGACGAACACCGGGGAGCTGTTTTTT
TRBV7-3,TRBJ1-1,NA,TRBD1,CASSFGTGYMNTEAFF,TGTGCCAGCAGCTTTGGGACAGGGTACATGAACACTGAAGCTTTCTTT
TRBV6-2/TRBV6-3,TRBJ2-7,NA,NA,CASSYSSTTYEQYF,TGTGCCAGCAGTTACAGCTCTACCACCTACGAGCAGTACTTC
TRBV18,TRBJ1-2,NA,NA,CASSPRNLGTNGYTF,TGTGCCAGCTCACCCCGCAACCTGGGGACGAATGGCTACACCTTC
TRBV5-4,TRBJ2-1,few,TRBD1,CASIPTGESYNEQFF,TGTGCCAGCATCCCGACAGGGGAGTCCTACAATGAGCAGTTCTTC
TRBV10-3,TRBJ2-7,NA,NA,CAISESGYSSYEQYF,TGTGCCATCAGTGAGTCAGGTTATAGCTCCTACGAGCAGTACTTC
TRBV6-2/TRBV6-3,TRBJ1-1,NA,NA,CASSYSWQNTEAFF,TGTGCCAGCAGTTACTCGTGGCAGAACACTGAAGCTTTCTTT
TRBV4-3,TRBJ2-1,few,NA,CASSLAGSHNEQFF,TGCGCCAGCAGCCTTGCCGGGAGCCACAATGAGCAGTTCTTC
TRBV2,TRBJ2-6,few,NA,CASTREGAGSGANVLTF,TGTGCCAGCACCCGTGAGGGCGCCGGCTCTGGGGCCAACGTCCTGACTTTC
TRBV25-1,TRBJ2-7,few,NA,CASSEGGRYEQYF,TGTGCCAGCAGTGAAGGGGGTCGCTACGAGCAGTACTTC
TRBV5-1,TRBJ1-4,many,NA,CASRDGARSTNEKLFF,TGCGCCAGCAGGGACGGAGCCCGGTCAACTAATGAAAAACTGTTTTTT
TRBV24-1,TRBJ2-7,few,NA,CHWARPSREQYF,TGTCATTGGGCGAGACCCTCTCGGGAGCAGTACTTC
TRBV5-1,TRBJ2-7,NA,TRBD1,CASSSTGLKSEQYF,TGCGCCAGCAGTTCGACAGGGTTGAAATCCGAGCAGTACTTC
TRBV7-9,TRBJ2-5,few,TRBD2,CASSFPTSGDETQYF,TGTGCCAGCAGCTTTCCGACTAGCGGGGATGAGACCCAGTACTTC
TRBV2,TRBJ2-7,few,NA,CASSESARAYEQYF,TGTGCCAGCAGTGAATCAGCGAGAGCCTACGAGCAGTACTTC